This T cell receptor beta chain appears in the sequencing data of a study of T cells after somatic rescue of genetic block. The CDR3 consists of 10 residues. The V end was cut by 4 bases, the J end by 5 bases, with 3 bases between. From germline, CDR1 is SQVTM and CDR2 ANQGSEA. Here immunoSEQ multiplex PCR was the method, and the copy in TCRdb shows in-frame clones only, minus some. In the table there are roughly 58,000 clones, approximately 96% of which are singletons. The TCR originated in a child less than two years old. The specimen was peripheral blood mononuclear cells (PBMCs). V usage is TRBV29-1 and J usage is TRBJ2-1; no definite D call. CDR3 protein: CSVADNEQFF. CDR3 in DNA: TGCAGCGTTGCTGACAATGAGCAGTTCTTC.